The 10 T cell receptor beta chains below were found in one sample sequenced in a study of cytomegalovirus exposure and HLA in healthy donors. The PCR used 60 Vbeta and 13 Jbeta primers. Some clones are missing from TCRdb's copy, which holds only in-frame ones; the method was immunoSEQ multiplex PCR. The sample lists 120,000 or so clones, approximately 68% occurring once. Sequencing used PBMCs. The receptors stem from a man aged 25-40 years in good health and CMV-seropositive.

This clone has a single count. The V and J genes are TRBV5-1 and TRBJ2-3, with 11 bases identical to TRBD2. V shed 4 bases and J 6 bases; nucleotides not matched to a gene: 10. The CDR3 totals 16 residues. The germline CDR1 and CDR2 sequences are SGHRS and YFSETQ. The CDR3 here is CASSVGTSGAHDTQYF. The CDR3 nucleotides are TGCGCCAGCAGCGTGGGGACTAGCGGAGCTCACGATACGCAGTATTTT.

A few counts support this clone. This chain joins TRBV9 and TRBJ2-1, with 9 bases fitting TRBD2. V lost 3 bases and J lost 8; bases outside the gene matches: 3. Germline assignment: CDR1 SGDLS and CDR2 YYNGEE. The CDR3 spans 13 residues. The CDR3 is CASSDSGSHEQFF. As DNA, the CDR3 is TGTGCCAGCAGCGATAGCGGGAGCCATGAGCAGTTCTTC.

This clone was seen only a few times. The V and J genes are TRBV4-2 and TRBJ2-7, with TRBD2 identical over 14 bases. Germline V lookup: CDR1 LGHNA, CDR2 YNFKEQ. With V trimmed by 4 bases and J by 3 bases, 11 bases remained unmatched. This CDR3 region has 18 residues. The CDR3 coding sequence is TGTGCCAGCAGCCGACTAGCGGGAGGGCAAGTTTTGTTCTACGAGCAGTACTTC. It codes for CASSRLAGGQVLFYEQYF.

The CDR3 bases are TGCAGCGTTGACCCACAGACAGCGGGAGCCTCTAGCACAGATACGCAGTATTTT. Protein product: CSVDPQTAGASSTDTQYF. The V call is TRBV29-1, the J call TRBJ2-3; 8 bases are shared with TRBD2. Trimming took 3 bases from V and 0 from J; bases not matched to a gene: 14. CDR3 length equals 18 residues. Germline loops: CDR1 SQVTM, CDR2 ANQGSEA.

V is TRBV5-6 and J is TRBJ1-5; weak D call: TRBD1 (5 bases). Germline V gene data show CDR1 as SGHDT and CDR2 as YYEEEE. With 3 bases removed from V and 6 bases from J, the gap between germline ends came to 10 bases. The CDR3 length is 13 residues. The CDR3 nucleotides read TGTGCCAGCAGCTCTTTGGGGGGTCAGCCCCAGCATTTT. Protein sequence: CASSSLGGQPQHF.

The gene calls are TRBV19 and TRBJ1-5; unclear D gene. This CDR3 is 14 amino acids long. The germline V and J ends were trimmed by 4 bases and 11 bases, with 18 bases remaining between them. Germline V lookup: CDR1 LNHDA, CDR2 SQIVND (reference sequence). The CDR3 region has the DNA TGTGCCAGTAGTAGCGGCTCCAGAATCAATTCCCAGCATTTT. Residues: CASSSGSRINSQHF.

This clone was counted between two and nine times. The chain combines TRBV10-3 with TRBJ1-2, with 9 bases fitting TRBD1. The junction had 4 bases not matched to a gene; V was cut back by 0 bases and J by 8 bases. CDR1 is ENHRY, CDR2 SYGVKD, per germline. The CDR3 has 14 amino acids. In DNA, the CDR3 is TGTGCCATCAGTGAGTCTGACAGGGGGGGCGGCTACACCTTC. As protein: CAISESDRGGGYTF.

V and J are TRBV29-1 and TRBJ2-1; 8 bases agree with TRBD2. This CDR3 has 15 amino acids. Germline CDR1 and CDR2: SQVTM and ANQGSEA. V lost 3 bases and J lost 6; bases outside the gene matches: 10. The CDR3: CSVEKSAGGGNEQFF. Here the CDR3 DNA reads TGCAGCGTTGAGAAGAGTGCGGGAGGCGGCAATGAGCAGTTCTTC.

This chain joins TRBV2 and TRBJ2-1; 9 positions agree with TRBD2. The V gene end was trimmed by 6 bases and the J gene end by 0 bases; junction bases not matched to a gene: 6. The CDR3 consists of 16 residues. Germline CDR1 and CDR2: SNHLY and FYNNEI. This chain's CDR3 is CASSYSGRTSYNEQFF. The CDR3 DNA reads TGTGCCAGCAGCTATAGCGGGAGAACCTCCTACAATGAGCAGTTCTTC.

The chain joins TRBV7-2 to TRBJ2-2; 8 bases agree with TRBD2. CDR1 SGHTA and CDR2 FQGNSA come from the germline V gene. This CDR3 has 16 amino acids. Trimming at V came to 6 bases and at J to 0 bases, leaving 6 bases not matched to a gene. Here the CDR3 DNA reads TGTGCCAGCAGGGACGGGGGGGGATCGAACACCGGGGAGCTGTTTTTT. Translating gives CASRDGGGSNTGELFF.